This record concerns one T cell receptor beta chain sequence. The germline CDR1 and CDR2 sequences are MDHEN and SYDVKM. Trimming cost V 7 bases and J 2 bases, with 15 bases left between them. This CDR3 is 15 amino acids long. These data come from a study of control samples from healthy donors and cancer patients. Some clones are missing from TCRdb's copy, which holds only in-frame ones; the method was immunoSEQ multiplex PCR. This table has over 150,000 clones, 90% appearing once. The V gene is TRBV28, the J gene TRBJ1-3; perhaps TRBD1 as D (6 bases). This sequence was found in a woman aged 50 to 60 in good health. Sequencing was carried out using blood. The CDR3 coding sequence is TGTGCCAGCAAAAGGGGGGCAGGGACTGGAAACACCATATATTTT. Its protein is CASKRGAGTGNTIYF.